Presented here are 26 T cell receptor beta chains from one specimen sequenced in a study of PD-1 blockade in classical Hodgkin lymphoma (dated by TCRdb to about 2020). Per the publication, the time point label means: cycle 4 day 1 (C4D1), after 6 weeks of nivolumab. All trial patients had relapsed after autologous stem cell transplantation, with cohorts A, B and C differing in prior brentuximab vedotin exposure. Magnetic negative selection with a Miltenyi CD4+ T cell isolation kit was used to purify CD4+ T cells from thawed PBMCs. Libraries were prepared through the immunoSEQ multiplex PCR assay. The immuneACCESS repertoire file appears here via TCRdb, limited to in-frame rearrangements. These files lack a portion of the clones; in checked studies, under half of the deficit traces to unresolved V genes, and the cause of the others is not known. The sample yields about 30,000 clones; around 84% were counted once. The biggest ten clones account for 0.65% to 0.95% of the sample.

This specimen was CD4+ T cells from blood, taken before the fourth cycle of nivolumab. Source of these receptors: a human donor with classical Hodgkin lymphoma.

The chain combines TRBV5-1 with TRBJ2-5; 10 bases are shared with TRBD2. Trimming removed 6 bases from V and 4 bases from J; junction bases left unmatched: 9. Germline CDR1 SGHRS, CDR2 YFSETQ. The CDR3 loop spans 15 amino acids. DNA for the CDR3: TGCGCCAGCACTCCGCTAGCGGGGGCGGGAGAGACCCAGTACTTC. It specifies CASTPLAGAGETQYF.

CDR3 nucleotides: TGTGCCAGCAGCCCTTCCATGGGAGGGACAGATACGCAGTATTTT. Its protein is CASSPSMGGTDTQYF. The chain carries TRBV6-5 and TRBJ2-3, with 7 bases identical to TRBD2. Germline V gene lookup returns CDR1 MNHEY and CDR2 SVGAGI. Trimming took 6 bases from V and 3 from J; bases not matched to a gene: 9. This CDR3 comprises 15 residues.

The chain joins TRBV11-2 to TRBJ1-1; unclear D gene. The CDR3 length is 13 residues. Trimming took 6 bases from V and 2 from J, leaving 10 bases between them. Germline V gene data show CDR1 as SGHAT and CDR2 as FQNNGV. The CDR3 DNA is TGTGCCAGCAGACTTAACGTAAACACTGAAGCTTTCTTT. Translation: CASRLNVNTEAFF. The variable domain in full, with the rest retrieved from reference TRBV11-2 and TRBJ1-1, is EAGVAQSPRYKIIEKRQSVAFWCNPISGHATLYWYQQILGQGPKLLIQFQNNGVVDDSQLPKDRFSAERLKGVDSTLKIQPAKLEDSAVYLCASRLNVNTEAFFGQGTRLTVV.

The rearrangement joins TRBV7-2 to TRBJ2-1, with TRBD2 matching over 12 bases. V dropped 1 base and J dropped 9; count of bases not matched to a gene: 1. This CDR3 contains 14 residues. The germline V gene encodes CDR1 SGHTA and CDR2 FQGNSA. The CDR3 loop reads CASSLELAGGEQFF. CDR3 nucleotide sequence: TGTGCCAGCAGCTTAGAACTAGCGGGGGGTGAGCAGTTCTTC.

The chain employs TRBV5-5 and TRBJ2-1; possible D gene TRBD2, 5 bases. Germline assignment: CDR1 SGHKS and CDR2 YYEKEE (reference sequence). The V end was cut by 4 bases, the J end by 7 bases, with 15 bases between. The CDR3 is 14 amino acids. The DNA for the CDR3 is TGTGCCAGCAGCCCGAGTGTTCTAGCTAATGAGCAGTTCTTC. It codes for CASSPSVLANEQFF.

V and J are TRBV15 and TRBJ1-5, with 7 bases fitting TRBD1. V lost 5 bases and J lost 8; bases outside the gene matches: 9. CDR1 and CDR2 from the germline V gene are LNHNV and YYDKDF (reference sequence). The CDR3 is 14 residues long. The CDR3 DNA sequence: TGTGCCACCAGCCTAAACAGGGGCTGGGAGCCCCAGCATTTT. As protein: CATSLNRGWEPQHF.

For this clone: One end of the junction fails to match germline, which may point to a read error. The chain links TRBV7-9 to TRBJ2-7; D may match TRBD1 or TRBD2 (7 bases each). From germline, CDR1 is SEHNR and CDR2 FQNEAQ (reference sequence). This CDR3 has 13 residues. In nucleotides, the CDR3 is TGTGCCAGCAACCAGGGGGGGGAGGCCACCCCAGTCTTC. This codes for CASNQGGEATPVF.

This clone was observed a single time. The chain joins TRBV4-2 to TRBJ1-5, with 9 bases matching TRBD1. The germline gives CDR1 LGHNA, CDR2 YNFKEQ. The CDR3 runs to 15 residues. The junction had 7 bases not matched to a gene; V was cut back by 5 bases and J by 5 bases. The CDR3 DNA reads as TGTGCCAGCAGCTTGGACAGGGGCGTCCATCAGCCCCAGCATTTT. This codes for CASSLDRGVHQPQHF.

The chain recombines TRBV28 with TRBJ1-5; D call uncertain. Trimming shortened V by 7 bases and J by 8 bases, and 27 bases separated the two germline ends. Germline V gives CDR1 MDHEN, CDR2 SYDVKM. This CDR3 contains 17 residues. The CDR3 reads CASTRLGDFQKGKPQHF. In DNA, the CDR3 is TGTGCCAGCACTCGTTTGGGAGATTTCCAAAAAGGCAAGCCCCAGCATTTT. The full variable domain, with the rest looked up from reference TRBV28 and TRBJ1-5, is DVKVTQSSRYLVKRTGEKVFLECVQDMDHENMFWYRQDPGLGLRLIYFSYDVKMKEKGDIPEGYSVSREKKERFSLILESASTNQTSMYLCASTRLGDFQKGKPQHFGDGTRLSIL.

This chain uses TRBV13 with TRBJ2-7, with D perhaps TRBD1 or TRBD2 (5 bases each). CDR3 length: 11 amino acids. Germline V gene sequence: CDR1 PRHDT, CDR2 FYEKMQ (reference sequence). Between the trimmed V and J ends, which lost 6 bases and 6 bases, there was a span of 9 bases. The CDR3 reads CASRERGEQYF. The CDR3 region has the DNA TGTGCCAGCAGAGAGAGGGGCGAGCAGTACTTC.

CDR3 amino acids: CASSFRQVSNTEAFF. For the CDR3, the DNA is TGCGCCAGCAGCTTTCGACAGGTCTCGAACACTGAAGCTTTCTTT. The chain has TRBV5-1 and TRBJ1-1, with a weak D call TRBD1 (6 bases). In germline, CDR1 is SGHRS, CDR2 YFSETQ. This CDR3 spans 15 amino acids. V was clipped by 2 bases and J by 1 base, with 12 bases between them.

This clone was detected only once. This chain uses TRBV7-6 with TRBJ2-7; 10 positions match TRBD1. This CDR3 region has 14 residues. Losses at the gene ends were 5 bases for V and 5 bases for J; bases not matched to a gene: 6. CDR1 and CDR2 (germline): SGHVS, FNYEAQ. CDR3 coding DNA: TGTGCCAGCAGCAGGGACAGGGGTTTGCACGAGCAGTACTTC. Translated, it gives CASSRDRGLHEQYF. The full variable domain, its missing parts supplied by reference TRBV7-6 and TRBJ2-7, is GAGVSQSPRYKVTKRGQDVALRCDPISGHVSLYWYRQALGQGPEFLTYFNYEAQQDKSGLPNDRFSAERPEGSISTLTIQRTEQRDSAMYRCASSRDRGLHEQYFGPGTRLTVT.

The chain links TRBV2 to TRBJ2-5; D is uncertain. This CDR3 is built from 14 residues. In germline, CDR1 is SNHLY, CDR2 FYNNEI. The ends were cut back, 6 bases at V and 9 bases at J, with 20 bases in the middle. The CDR3 is CASRPTWNSEAQYF. The CDR3 DNA is TGTGCCAGCAGGCCGACTTGGAATAGTGAGGCCCAGTACTTC.

V and J are TRBV11-1 and TRBJ2-1, with unresolved D. Trimming pared 1 base from V and 0 bases from J, leaving 7 bases between. The CDR3 contains 15 residues. CDR1 and CDR2 (germline): SGHAT, FQDESV (reference sequence). In DNA form, the CDR3 reads TGTGCCAGCAGCTTAGTTCTCAGCTCCTACAATGAGCAGTTCTTC. Translated: CASSLVLSSYNEQFF.

V usage is TRBV11-1 and J usage is TRBJ2-7, with 8 bases lining up with TRBD1. The CDR3 loop spans 12 amino acids. The germline V gene has CDR1 SGHAT and CDR2 FQDESV (reference sequence). The V segment lost 5 bases and the J segment 8 bases; nucleotides outside the gene matches: 5. CDR3 in amino acids: CASSQDRDKQYF. The CDR3 bases are TGTGCCAGCAGCCAGGACAGGGACAAGCAGTACTTC.

The rearrangement uses TRBV5-6 and TRBJ2-7, with TRBD2 as a possible D gene (5 bases). Trimming removed 0 bases from V and 3 bases from J, with 7 bases in between. The CDR3 contains 13 residues. Germline CDR1 reads SGHDT; CDR2 reads YYEEEE. CDR3 protein: CASSLAGLYEQYF. DNA for the CDR3: TGTGCCAGCAGCTTGGCCGGACTCTACGAGCAGTACTTC. The full variable domain, its missing parts supplied by reference TRBV5-6 and TRBJ2-7, is DAGVTQSPTHLIKTRGQQVTLRCSPKSGHDTVSWYQQALGQGPQFIFQYYEEEERQRGNFPDRFSGHQFPNYSSELNVNALLLGDSALYLCASSLAGLYEQYFGPGTRLTVT.

The chain combines TRBV9 with TRBJ2-3; D is perhaps TRBD2 (6 bases). The CDR3 runs 15 residues. CDR1 and CDR2 from the germline V gene are SGDLS and YYNGEE. Trimming stripped 2 bases from V and 0 bases from J, with 10 bases between. In nucleotides, the CDR3 is TGTGCCAGCAGCGTGGGGGGAGCTAGCACAGATACGCAGTATTTT. Translation: CASSVGGASTDTQYF.

The chain links TRBV2 to TRBJ1-4; D is possibly TRBD1 (5 bases). The CDR3 is 12 residues long. Trimming shortened V by 8 bases and J by 13 bases, and 17 bases separated the two germline ends. The V gene's germline CDR1 is SNHLY and CDR2 FYNNEI. The CDR3 spells CASGGEWGGLFF. DNA for the CDR3: TGTGCCAGCGGAGGGGAATGGGGCGGACTGTTTTTT.

This chain's CDR3 is CAISEKAHTEAFF. The CDR3 DNA reads as TGTGCCATCAGTGAAAAGGCACACACTGAAGCTTTCTTT. This chain joins TRBV10-3 and TRBJ1-1; D gene ambiguous. The CDR3 is 13 residues long. V lost 3 bases, J lost 3 bases, and 8 bases lay in between. Germline V gives CDR1 ENHRY, CDR2 SYGVKD.

The chain combines TRBV28 with TRBJ1-2; D uncertain. This CDR3 region has 13 residues. In germline, CDR1 is MDHEN, CDR2 SYDVKM. With 6 bases removed from V and 4 bases from J, the gap between germline ends came to 12 bases. The DNA for the CDR3 is TGTGCCAGCAGAAACCCCGCTACCTATGGCTACACCTTC. It yields the protein CASRNPATYGYTF.

The rearrangement links TRBV6-6 to TRBJ1-1, with 9 positions matching TRBD1. Losses at the gene ends were 5 bases for V and 4 bases for J; bases not matched to a gene: 5. This CDR3 has 14 residues. Germline CDR1 reads MNHNY; CDR2 reads SVGAGI (reference sequence). CDR3 loop: CASSRQGGGTEAFF. For the CDR3, the DNA is TGTGCCAGCAGTAGACAGGGGGGTGGCACTGAAGCTTTCTTT.

J is TRBJ2-7 and V is TRBV10-3, with D possibly TRBD1 on 6 matching bases. The CDR3 runs 13 residues. Trimming removed 4 bases at V and 6 bases at J, with 13 bases between. CDR1 is ENHRY and CDR2 is SYGVKD in the germline V gene. The CDR3 is CAISVQGWGEQYF. CDR3 coding DNA: TGTGCCATCAGTGTCCAGGGGTGGGGCGAGCAGTACTTC.

The J gene is TRBJ2-7, the V gene TRBV19; TRBD1 matches at 8 bases. Germline V CDR1 and CDR2: LNHDA, SQIVND (reference sequence). V lost 5 bases and J lost 2; bases outside the gene matches: 5. CDR3 length equals 14 residues. CDR3 in amino acids: CASSPGQGPYEQYF. The CDR3 DNA reads TGTGCCAGTAGTCCCGGACAGGGCCCCTACGAGCAGTACTTC.

The V gene is TRBV5-5, the J gene TRBJ1-4, with D possibly matching TRBD1 (6 bases). Germline V gene sequence: CDR1 SGHKS, CDR2 YYEKEE (reference sequence). V lost 4 bases and J lost 7, with 11 bases in between. CDR3 length: 13 residues. CDR3 sequence: CASSIGTREKLFF. The CDR3 DNA follows: TGTGCCAGCAGCATAGGGACACGTGAAAAACTGTTTTTT.

V is TRBV19 and J is TRBJ2-5; D is perhaps TRBD1 (5 bases). Per germline, CDR1 LNHDA and CDR2 SQIVND (reference sequence). The CDR3 length is 15 residues. V dropped 3 bases and J dropped 4 bases, with 15 bases sitting between them. In DNA form, the CDR3 reads TGTGCCAGTAGTATTGGGCAGGGCAGGGTAGAGACCCAGTACTTC. It is translated as CASSIGQGRVETQYF. The variable domain in full, with the rest retrieved from reference TRBV19 and TRBJ2-5, is DGGITQSPKYLFRKEGQNVTLSCEQNLNHDAMYWYRQDPGQGLRLIYYSQIVNDFQKGDIAEGYSVSREKKESFPLTVTSAQKNPTAFYLCASSIGQGRVETQYFGPGTRLLVL.

The CDR3 spells CASSLLGTNQPQHF. CDR3 bases: TGTGCCAGCAGCTTATTAGGGACCAATCAGCCCCAGCATTTT. This chain connects TRBV7-9 to TRBJ1-5; D possibly corresponds to TRBD1 (5 bases). CDR3 length equals 14 residues. The ends were cut back, 2 bases at V and 3 bases at J, with 8 bases in the middle. The germline gives CDR1 SEHNR, CDR2 FQNEAQ (reference sequence).